This TCR beta chain was sequenced in a study of blood T cell repertoires in COVID-19. Overall study: Sites in the United States, Italy and Spain provided acute and convalescent COVID-19 samples.

Participants came from some 26 US areas, aged about 18 to 100 years. In the original analysis: Amplification with reference gene primers provided the estimates of nucleated cell counts. Repertoires were generated with immunoSEQ multiplex PCR, while TCRdb's copy carries only in-frame clones and drops some. V and J calls and clone size are as listed in that table; D and trimming were resolved from the DNA. Here the sample spans under 200,000 clones, about 84% being singletons. Germline CDR1 KGHDR, CDR2 SFDVKD. The trim removed 7 bases at V and 6 bases at J, leaving 8 bases unmatched. This CDR3 spans 15 amino acids.

The genes are TRBV24-1 and TRBJ2-1; 10 bases agree with TRBD1. Sample: PBMCs or T cells enriched from blood (not recorded which). The receptor was derived from a man aged 35 to 55 with acute COVID-19. The CDR3 protein is CATRARDRGPNEQFF. The CDR3 DNA follows: TGTGCCACCAGGGCCCGGGACAGGGGTCCCAATGAGCAGTTCTTC.